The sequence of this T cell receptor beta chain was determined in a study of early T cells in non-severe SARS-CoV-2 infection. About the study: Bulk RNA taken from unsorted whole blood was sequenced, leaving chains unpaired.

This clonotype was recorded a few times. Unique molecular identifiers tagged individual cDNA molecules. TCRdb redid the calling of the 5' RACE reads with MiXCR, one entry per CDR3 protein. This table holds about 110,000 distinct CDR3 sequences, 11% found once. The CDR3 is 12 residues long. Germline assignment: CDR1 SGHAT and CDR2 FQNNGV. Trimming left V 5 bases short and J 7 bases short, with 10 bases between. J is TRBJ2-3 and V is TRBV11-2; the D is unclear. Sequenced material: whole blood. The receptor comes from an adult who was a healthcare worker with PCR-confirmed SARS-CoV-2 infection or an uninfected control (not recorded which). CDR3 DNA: TGTGCCAGCAGCAACCAGATCAATACGCAGTATTTT. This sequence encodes CASSNQINTQYF.